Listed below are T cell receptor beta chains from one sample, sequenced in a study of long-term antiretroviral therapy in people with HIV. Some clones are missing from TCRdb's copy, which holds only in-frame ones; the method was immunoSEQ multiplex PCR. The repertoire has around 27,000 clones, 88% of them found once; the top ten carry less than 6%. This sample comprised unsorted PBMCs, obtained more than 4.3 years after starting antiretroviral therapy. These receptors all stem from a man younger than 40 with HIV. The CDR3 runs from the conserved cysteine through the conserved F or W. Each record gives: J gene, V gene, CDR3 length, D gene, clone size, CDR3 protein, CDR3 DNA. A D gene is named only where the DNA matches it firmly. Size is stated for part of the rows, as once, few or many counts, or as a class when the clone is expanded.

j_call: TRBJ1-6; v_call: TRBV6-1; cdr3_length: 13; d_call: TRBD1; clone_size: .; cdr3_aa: CASRDREGRPLHF; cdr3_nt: TGTGCCAGTAGGGACAGGGAGGGCCGACCCCTCCACTTT
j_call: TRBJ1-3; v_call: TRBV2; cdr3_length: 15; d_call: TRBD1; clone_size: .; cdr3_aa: CASDWDRSSGNTIYF; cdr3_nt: TGTGCCAGCGATTGGGACAGATCCTCTGGAAACACCATATATTTT
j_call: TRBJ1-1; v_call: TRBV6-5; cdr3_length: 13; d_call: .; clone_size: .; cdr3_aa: CASGADVNTEAFF; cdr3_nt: TGTGCCAGCGGGGCGGACGTTAACACTGAAGCTTTCTTT
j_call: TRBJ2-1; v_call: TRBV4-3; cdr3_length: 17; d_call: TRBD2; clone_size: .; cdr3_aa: CASSQDVGTNSYNEQFF; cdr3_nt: TGCGCCAGCAGCCAAGATGTGGGGACTAACTCCTACAATGAGCAGTTCTTC
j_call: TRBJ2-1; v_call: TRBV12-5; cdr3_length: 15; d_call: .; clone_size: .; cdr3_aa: CASGTMVGASYEQFF; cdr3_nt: TGTGCTAGTGGGACTATGGTGGGGGCCAGTTACGAGCAGTTCTTC
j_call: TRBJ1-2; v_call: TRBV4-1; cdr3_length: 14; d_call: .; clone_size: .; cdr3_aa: CASSQVRVLYGYTF; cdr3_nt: TGCGCCAGCAGCCAAGTTCGGGTCCTCTATGGCTACACCTTC
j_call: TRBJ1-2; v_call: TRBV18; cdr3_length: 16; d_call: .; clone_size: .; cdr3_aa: CASSPEQDVVNYGYTF; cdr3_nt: TGTGCCAGCTCACCGGAACAAGACGTCGTAAACTATGGCTACACCTTC
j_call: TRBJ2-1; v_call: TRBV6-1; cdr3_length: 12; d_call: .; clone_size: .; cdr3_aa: CASRGMANEQFF; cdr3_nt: TGTGCCAGCAGAGGCATGGCCAATGAGCAGTTCTTC
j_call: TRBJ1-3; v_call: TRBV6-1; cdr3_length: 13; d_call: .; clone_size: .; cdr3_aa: CASSVATVGTIYF; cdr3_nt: TGTGCCAGCAGTGTAGCCACCGTAGGCACCATATATTTT
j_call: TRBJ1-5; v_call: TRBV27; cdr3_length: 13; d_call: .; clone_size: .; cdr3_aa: CASRPQGPQPQHF; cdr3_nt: TGTGCCAGCAGACCACAGGGTCCTCAGCCCCAGCATTTT
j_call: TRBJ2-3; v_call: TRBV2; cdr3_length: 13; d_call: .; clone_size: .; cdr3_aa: CASKQGSTDTQYF; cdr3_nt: TGTGCCAGCAAACAGGGTAGCACAGATACGCAGTATTTT
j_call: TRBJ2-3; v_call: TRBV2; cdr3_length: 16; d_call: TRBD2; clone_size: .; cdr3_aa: CASSEVLGGAGDTQYF; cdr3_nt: TGTGCCAGCAGTGAAGTCCTCGGGGGGGCCGGCGATACGCAGTATTTT
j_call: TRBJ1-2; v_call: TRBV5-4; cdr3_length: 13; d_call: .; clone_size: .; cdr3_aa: CASRMGGRNGYTF; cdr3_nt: TGTGCCAGCAGAATGGGGGGAAGAAATGGCTACACCTTC
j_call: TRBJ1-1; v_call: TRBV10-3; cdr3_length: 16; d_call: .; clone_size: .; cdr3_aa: CAISDLTDRTDTEAFF; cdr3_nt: TGTGCCATCAGTGACCTCACTGACAGGACCGACACTGAAGCTTTCTTT
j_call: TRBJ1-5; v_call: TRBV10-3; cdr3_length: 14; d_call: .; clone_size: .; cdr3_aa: CAISDREAYQPQHF; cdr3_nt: TGTGCCATCAGTGATAGGGAGGCCTATCAGCCCCAGCATTTT
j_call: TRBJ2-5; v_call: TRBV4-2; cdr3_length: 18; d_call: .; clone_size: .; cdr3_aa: CASSQSGTGAPDRETQYF; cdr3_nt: TGTGCCAGCAGCCAATCCGGAACGGGGGCCCCGGACCGGGAGACCCAGTACTTC
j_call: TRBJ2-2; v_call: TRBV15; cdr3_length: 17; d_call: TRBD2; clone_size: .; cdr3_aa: CATSRDLAGGGTGELFF; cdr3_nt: TGTGCCACCAGCAGAGATCTGGCGGGAGGGGGTACCGGGGAGCTGTTTTTT
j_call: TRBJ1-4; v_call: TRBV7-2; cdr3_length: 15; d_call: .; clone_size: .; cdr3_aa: CASRREQGGDEKLFF; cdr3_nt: TGTGCCAGCAGACGAGAACAGGGTGGGGATGAAAAACTGTTTTTT
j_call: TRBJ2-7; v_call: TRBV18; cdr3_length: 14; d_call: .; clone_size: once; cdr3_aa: CASSPPSSRYEQYF; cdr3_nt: TGTGCCAGCTCACCACCGTCTAGTAGGTACGAGCAGTACTTC
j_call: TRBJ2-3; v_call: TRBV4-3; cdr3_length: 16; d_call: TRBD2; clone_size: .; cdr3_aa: CASSQDAWTSRDTQYF; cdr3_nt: TGCGCCAGCAGCCAAGATGCATGGACTAGCAGAGATACGCAGTATTTT
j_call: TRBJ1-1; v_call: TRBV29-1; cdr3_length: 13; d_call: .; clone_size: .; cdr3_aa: CSVEKGGRPEAFF; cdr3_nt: TGCAGCGTTGAAAAGGGGGGCAGACCTGAAGCTTTCTTT
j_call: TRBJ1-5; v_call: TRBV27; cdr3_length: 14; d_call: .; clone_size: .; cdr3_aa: CASSFRGSNQPQHF; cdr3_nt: TGTGCCAGCAGTTTCAGGGGAAGCAATCAGCCCCAGCATTTT
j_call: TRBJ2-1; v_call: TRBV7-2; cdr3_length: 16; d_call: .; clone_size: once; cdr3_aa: CASSQTRELGGNEQFF; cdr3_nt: TGTGCCAGCAGCCAAACCCGGGAACTTGGGGGGAATGAGCAGTTCTTC
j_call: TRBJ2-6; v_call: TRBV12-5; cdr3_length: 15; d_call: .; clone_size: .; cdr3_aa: CASGLSPVGANVLTF; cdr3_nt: TGTGCTAGTGGTTTGTCACCGGTCGGGGCCAACGTCCTGACTTTC
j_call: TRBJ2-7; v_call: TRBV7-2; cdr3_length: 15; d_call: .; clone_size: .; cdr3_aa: CASSFNRRNGYEQYF; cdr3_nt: TGTGCCAGCAGTTTCAATCGGCGGAATGGCTACGAGCAGTACTTC
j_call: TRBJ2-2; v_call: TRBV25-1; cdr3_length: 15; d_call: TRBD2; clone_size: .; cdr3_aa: CASCSRGSFTGELFF; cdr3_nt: TGTGCCAGTTGTTCCCGCGGGAGTTTCACCGGGGAGCTGTTTTTT
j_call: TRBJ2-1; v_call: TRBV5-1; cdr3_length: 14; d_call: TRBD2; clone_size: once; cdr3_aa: CASSPQAGTNEQFF; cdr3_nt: TGCGCCAGCAGCCCCCAAGCGGGAACGAATGAGCAGTTCTTC
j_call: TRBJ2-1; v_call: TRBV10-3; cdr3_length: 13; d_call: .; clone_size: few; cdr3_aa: CAIRHDDWGEQFF; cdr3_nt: TGTGCCATCAGACACGACGATTGGGGTGAGCAGTTCTTC
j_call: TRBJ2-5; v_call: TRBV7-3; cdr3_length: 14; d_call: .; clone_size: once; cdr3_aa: CASSLSRDGGTQYF; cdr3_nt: TGTGCCAGCAGCTTAAGCAGGGACGGCGGGACCCAGTACTTC
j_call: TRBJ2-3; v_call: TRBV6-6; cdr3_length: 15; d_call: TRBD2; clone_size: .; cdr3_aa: CASSALSGGSDTQYF; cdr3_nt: TGTGCCAGCAGTGCCCTGAGCGGGGGCTCAGATACGCAGTATTTT
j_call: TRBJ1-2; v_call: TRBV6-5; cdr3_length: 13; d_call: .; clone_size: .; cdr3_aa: CASSPPERFVYTF; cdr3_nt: TGTGCCAGCAGTCCTCCGGAACGGTTTGTCTACACCTTC
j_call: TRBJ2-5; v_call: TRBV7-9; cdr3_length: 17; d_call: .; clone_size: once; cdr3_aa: CASSHLVGRVRKETQYF; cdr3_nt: TGTGCCAGCAGCCACCTAGTCGGGCGGGTAAGAAAAGAGACCCAGTACTTC
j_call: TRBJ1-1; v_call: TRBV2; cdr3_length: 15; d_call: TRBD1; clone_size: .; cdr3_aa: CASMWTGKRNTEAFF; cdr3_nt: TGTGCCAGCATGTGGACAGGGAAGAGGAACACTGAAGCTTTCTTT
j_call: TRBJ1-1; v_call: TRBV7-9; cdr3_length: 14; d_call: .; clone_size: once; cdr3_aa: CASSWSVTNTEAFF; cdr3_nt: TGTGCCAGCAGCTGGTCGGTTACTAACACTGAAGCTTTCTTT
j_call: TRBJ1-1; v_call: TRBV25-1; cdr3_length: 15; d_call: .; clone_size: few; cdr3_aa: CASSEFGQGNTEAFF; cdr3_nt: TGTGCCAGCAGTGAATTCGGTCAGGGGAACACTGAAGCTTTCTTT
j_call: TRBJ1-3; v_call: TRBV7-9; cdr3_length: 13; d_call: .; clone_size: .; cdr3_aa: CASSLQGTHDIYF; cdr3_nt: TGTGCCAGCAGCCTACAGGGTACCCATGACATATATTTT
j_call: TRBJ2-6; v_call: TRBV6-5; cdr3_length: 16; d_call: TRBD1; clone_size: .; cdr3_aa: CASSYLTGSGANVLTF; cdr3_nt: TGTGCCAGCAGTTACTTGACAGGGTCTGGGGCCAACGTCCTGACTTTC
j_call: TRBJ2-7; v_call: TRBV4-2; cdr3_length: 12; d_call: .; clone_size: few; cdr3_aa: CASSLGRNEQYF; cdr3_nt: TGTGCCAGCAGCCTCGGACGAAACGAGCAGTACTTC
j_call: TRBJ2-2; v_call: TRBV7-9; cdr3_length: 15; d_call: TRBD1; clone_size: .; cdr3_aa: CASRPGTGESGELFF; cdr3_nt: TGTGCCAGCAGACCCGGGACAGGGGAATCCGGGGAGCTGTTTTTT
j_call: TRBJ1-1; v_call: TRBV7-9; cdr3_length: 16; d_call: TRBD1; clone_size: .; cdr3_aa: CASRGGQGEANTEAFF; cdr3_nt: TGTGCCAGCAGGGGCGGACAGGGAGAGGCGAACACTGAAGCTTTCTTT
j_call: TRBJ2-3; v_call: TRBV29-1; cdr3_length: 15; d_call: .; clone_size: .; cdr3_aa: CSASNRPRGTDTQYF; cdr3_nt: TGCAGCGCCTCGAACAGGCCGCGGGGCACAGATACGCAGTATTTT
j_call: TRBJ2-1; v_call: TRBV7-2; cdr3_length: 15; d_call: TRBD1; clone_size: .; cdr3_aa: CASSRLGQASNEQFF; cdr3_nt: TGTGCCAGCAGCCGCCTCGGACAGGCCAGCAATGAGCAGTTCTTC
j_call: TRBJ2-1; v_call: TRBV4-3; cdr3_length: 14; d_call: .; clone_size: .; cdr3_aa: CASSQDSYRDEQFF; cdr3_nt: TGCGCCAGCAGCCAAGATTCTTACAGGGATGAGCAGTTCTTC
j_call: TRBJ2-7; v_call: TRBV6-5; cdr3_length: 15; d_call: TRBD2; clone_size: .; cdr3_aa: CASSSVAGSVYEQYF; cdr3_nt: TGTGCCAGCAGTAGTGTAGCGGGATCGGTCTACGAGCAGTACTTC
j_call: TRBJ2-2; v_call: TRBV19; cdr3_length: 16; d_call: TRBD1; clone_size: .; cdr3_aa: CASSVTGALLTGELFF; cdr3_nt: TGTGCCAGTAGTGTGACAGGGGCCCTTCTTACCGGGGAGCTGTTTTTT
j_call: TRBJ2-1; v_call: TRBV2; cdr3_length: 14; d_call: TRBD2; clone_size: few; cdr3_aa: CASSFRGSGGEQFF; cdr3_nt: TGTGCCAGCAGTTTTCGTGGGAGCGGGGGTGAGCAGTTCTTC